This entry features one T cell receptor (beta chain) sequence. The data are from a study of cytomegalovirus exposure and HLA in healthy donors. PCR used 60 Vbeta primers and 13 Jbeta primers. The method was immunoSEQ multiplex PCR; TCRdb's version includes in-frame clones alone and lacks a portion of them. The sample has 95,000 to 150,000 clones, more than 60% seen once; the top ten hold around 2.7%. The V gene end was trimmed by 2 bases and the J gene end by 0 bases; junction bases not matched to a gene: 3. CDR3 length: 17 residues. Per the germline V gene, CDR1 is SEHNR and CDR2 is FQNEAQ (reference sequence).

The sequencing sample was made of PBMCs. This TCR was recovered from a woman in her thirties or forties in good health and CMV-seropositive. The J gene is TRBJ2-3, the V gene TRBV7-9, with TRBD2 identical over 12 bases. This CDR3 is CASSLFTSGGSTDTQYF. CDR3 sequence (DNA): TGTGCCAGCAGCTTATTTACTAGCGGGGGGAGCACAGATACGCAGTATTTT.